The 18 T cell receptor beta chains below all came from one sample that was sequenced in a study of T-cell reconstitution after alpha-beta-depleted transplantation in children. A TCRbeta library incorporating unique molecular identifiers was prepared. TCRdb analysed the PCR reads with MiXCR anew, one entry per CDR3 protein. The sample yields around 680,000 distinct CDR3 sequences, roughly 17% seen once. The sequences come from PBMCs from the stem cell graft donor, collected from the stem cell graft. The receptors were sampled from a human donor who donated a stem cell graft to a child with acute myeloid leukemia.

This clonotype was seen at least ten times. V and J are TRBV20-1 and TRBJ2-3; D is undetermined. There are 11 residues in the CDR3. The germline gives CDR1 DFQATT, CDR2 SNEGSKA (reference sequence). The germline V and J ends were trimmed by 3 bases and 4 bases, with 5 bases remaining between them. The CDR3 region has the DNA TGCAGTGCTAGCATAGCAGATACGCAGTATTTT. Protein: CSASIADTQYF.

The chain has TRBV28 and TRBJ2-3; 11 bases line up with TRBD2. Germline V lookup: CDR1 MDHEN, CDR2 SYDVKM. The CDR3 length is 16 residues. The V and J ends lost 3 bases and 2 bases, in that order; junction bases with no gene match: 4. CDR3 nucleotide sequence: TGTGCCAGCAGTTTTCTAGCGGGGGGTTTCACAGATACGCAGTATTTT. Translating gives CASSFLAGGFTDTQYF.

This clonotype has a count of ten or more. The gene calls are TRBV20-1 and TRBJ2-5; 13 bases align to TRBD2. CDR3 length: 12 residues. Germline CDR1 and CDR2: DFQATT and SNEGSKA (reference sequence). Trimming at V came to 4 bases and at J to 9 bases, leaving 2 bases not matched to a gene. The CDR3 region has the DNA TGCAGTGCTATCGGGACTAGCGGGGCCCAGTACTTC. It is translated as CSAIGTSGAQYF.

V usage is TRBV4-1 and J usage is TRBJ2-1; TRBD1 is a possible D gene (6 bases). The CDR3 contains 13 residues. Per germline, CDR1 MGHRA and CDR2 YSYEKL. The V end was cut by 1 base, the J end by 10 bases, with 11 bases between. The CDR3 protein is CASSQAQGTEQFF. The CDR3 nucleotides read TGCGCCAGCAGCCAAGCCCAGGGGACAGAGCAGTTCTTC.

A few counts support this clonotype. The chain uses TRBV7-9 and TRBJ2-7, with TRBD2 matching 7 bases. This CDR3 has 13 residues. Germline CDR1 reads SEHNR; CDR2 reads FQNEAQ (reference sequence). The J segment lost 7 bases and the V segment lost 8 bases, leaving 11 bases of the junction unmatched. CDR3 sequence (DNA): TGTGCCAGCTCGCTGAGGGAGGGGCTGGAGCAGTACTTC. This encodes CASSLREGLEQYF.

This clonotype was counted many times. The chain couples TRBV7-6 to TRBJ2-5; 14 nucleotides match TRBD2. J was trimmed by 3 bases and V by 3 bases; bases with no gene match: 3. The CDR3 is 16 amino acids. CDR1 is SGHVS and CDR2 is FNYEAQ in the germline V gene. The CDR3 DNA sequence: TGTGCCAGCAGCTTTGGGACTAGCGGGGGTGAAGAGACCCAGTACTTC. Its translation: CASSFGTSGGEETQYF. Combining the CDR3 with reference TRBV7-6 and TRBJ2-5 gives the whole variable domain GAGVSQSPRYKVTKRGQDVALRCDPISGHVSLYWYRQALGQGPEFLTYFNYEAQQDKSGLPNDRFSAERPEGSISTLTIQRTEQRDSAMYRCASSFGTSGGEETQYFGPGTRLLVL.

The chain joins TRBV7-6 to TRBJ2-2, with 11 bases lining up with TRBD1. Germline CDR1 and CDR2: SGHVS and FNYEAQ. The CDR3 spans 18 residues. J was trimmed by 5 bases and V by 0 bases; bases with no gene match: 8. The CDR3 is CASSLALDRGRNTGELFF. CDR3 coding DNA: TGTGCCAGCAGCTTAGCGCTGGACAGGGGGCGGAATACCGGGGAGCTGTTTTTT.

This clonotype was detected ten times or more. The chain has TRBV20-1 and TRBJ1-1; D is ambiguous. The germline V gene encodes CDR1 DFQATT and CDR2 SNEGSKA (reference sequence). The CDR3 covers 13 residues. V was trimmed by 1 base and J by 6 bases, leaving 12 bases between them. CDR3 amino acids: CSARAAGSAEAFF. The CDR3 nucleotides are TGCAGTGCTAGAGCTGCGGGGTCCGCTGAAGCTTTCTTT.

This clonotype came up a few times. The chain links TRBV5-1 to TRBJ2-4; 8 nucleotides align to TRBD1. The trim removed 3 bases at V and 3 bases at J, leaving 8 bases unmatched. This CDR3 comprises 16 residues. The V gene's germline CDR1 is SGHRS and CDR2 YFSETQ. In DNA form, the CDR3 reads TGCGCCAGCAGCTGGGGGACAGGATCGGGCAAAAACATTCAGTACTTC. Encoded protein: CASSWGTGSGKNIQYF.

As regards this clonotype: At one of its ends the junction is not consistent with the germline gene, which may arise from a read error. This chain uses TRBV12-3 or TRBV12-4 with TRBJ2-2, with D possibly being TRBD2 (5 bases). This CDR3 contains 18 residues. The CDR3 DNA sequence: TGTGCCATCAGTTTAGCGCTAAAGTTCCAGGCTAACACCGGGGAGCTGTTTTTT. Translating gives CAISLALKFQANTGELFF.

This clonotype was seen many times. The V and J genes are TRBV10-3 and TRBJ2-7; D possibly corresponds to TRBD1 (6 bases). Germline V gene lookup returns CDR1 ENHRY and CDR2 SYGVKD. This CDR3 spans 13 amino acids. Trimming removed 6 bases from V and 3 bases from J, with 12 bases in between. In DNA form, the CDR3 reads TGTGCCATCAGGGCGGACAGAAACTACGAGCAGTACTTC. It specifies CAIRADRNYEQYF.

The CDR3 sequence: CASSFFRDNEQFF. CDR3 nucleotide sequence: TGTGCCAGCAGTTTTTTCCGGGACAATGAGCAGTTCTTC. V usage is TRBV28 and J usage is TRBJ2-1; D unclear. Trimming removed 3 bases from V and 5 bases from J, with 8 bases in between. This CDR3 is 13 amino acids long. The germline gives CDR1 MDHEN, CDR2 SYDVKM.

This chain joins TRBV7-8 and TRBJ1-5, with D perhaps TRBD1 (5 bases). CDR3 length equals 15 residues. Deletions cut 5 bases from V and 0 bases from J, with 11 bases between. CDR1 SGHVS and CDR2 FQNEAQ come from the germline V gene. The CDR3 DNA reads TGTGCCAGCAGCCTCGGGACTTTTAGCAATCAGCCCCAGCATTTT. This sequence encodes CASSLGTFSNQPQHF.

This sequence joins TRBV11-1 and TRBJ2-1; 8 bases are a match to TRBD2. The V gene end was trimmed by 1 base and the J gene end by 6 bases; junction bases not matched to a gene: 14. Germline values: CDR1 SGHAT, CDR2 FQDESV (reference sequence). The CDR3 spans 18 residues. The CDR3, as DNA: TGTGCCAGCAGCTTAGATGGGTTTGGGAGCGGGGGTTCCAATGAGCAGTTCTTC. It codes for CASSLDGFGSGGSNEQFF.

The sample holds many counts of this clonotype. CDR3: CASSSGVRASNQPQHF. CDR3 sequence (DNA): TGTGCCAGCAGCAGTGGAGTCCGAGCTAGCAATCAGCCCCAGCATTTT. This chain links TRBV7-2 with TRBJ1-5; D is undetermined. The germline CDR1 and CDR2 sequences are SGHTA and FQGNSA. The V gene lost 5 bases and the J gene lost 0 bases, with 14 bases spanning the gap. CDR3 size: 16 residues.

This clonotype was seen a handful of times. The chain recombines TRBV12-3 or TRBV12-4 with TRBJ2-1; D may be TRBD1 (6 bases). CDR3 length: 14 residues. Trimming took off 1 base at V and 7 bases at J, with 11 bases between the two ends. CDR3 DNA sequence: TGTGCCAGCAGTTTAGAGGGGGTAAGGAATGAGCAGTTCTTC. As protein: CASSLEGVRNEQFF.

In this sample, this clonotype turned up a few times. The chain is built from TRBV7-2 and TRBJ1-1; perhaps TRBD1 as D (5 bases). This CDR3 region has 15 residues. CDR1 is SGHTA, CDR2 FQGNSA, per germline. The ends were cut back, 6 bases at V and 4 bases at J, with 18 bases in the middle. CDR3 in DNA: TGTGCCAGCAGAACAGGCCCAAATTGGGTCACTGAAGCTTTCTTT. Protein: CASRTGPNWVTEAFF.

Comments on this clonotype: A single base separates this from a much larger clone, so it may be a read error. J is TRBJ2-3 and V is TRBV6-5; D gene uncertain. With the DNA end fitting TRBJ1-5 better, the J assignment may be wrong. The CDR3 totals 13 residues. Germline CDR1 is MNHEY and CDR2 is SVGAGI. The CDR3 reads CASSYSILDTQHF. The CDR3, as DNA: TGTGCCAGCAGTTACTCCATTTTGGATACGCAGCATTTT.